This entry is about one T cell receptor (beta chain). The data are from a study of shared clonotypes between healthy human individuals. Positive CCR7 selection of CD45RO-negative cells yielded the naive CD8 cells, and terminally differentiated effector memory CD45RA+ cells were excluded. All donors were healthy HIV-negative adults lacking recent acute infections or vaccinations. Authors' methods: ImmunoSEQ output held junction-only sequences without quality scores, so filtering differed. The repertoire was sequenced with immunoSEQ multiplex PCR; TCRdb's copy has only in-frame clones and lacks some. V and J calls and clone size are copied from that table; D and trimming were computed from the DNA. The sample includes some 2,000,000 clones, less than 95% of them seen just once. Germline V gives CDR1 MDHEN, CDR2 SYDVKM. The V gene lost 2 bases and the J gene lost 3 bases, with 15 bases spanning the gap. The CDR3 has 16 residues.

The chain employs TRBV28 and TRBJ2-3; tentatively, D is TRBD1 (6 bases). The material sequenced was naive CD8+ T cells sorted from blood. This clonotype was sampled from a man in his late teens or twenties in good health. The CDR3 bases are TGTGCCAGCAGTTTAGGGGCAGGGGCAGCAACAGATACGCAGTATTTT. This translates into CASSLGAGAATDTQYF.